This T cell receptor (beta chain) was recorded in a study of blood T cells in healthy people across ages. The study's findings and limits: More naive CD4+ cells and higher diversity were found in long-lived than in aged donors. Without sorted subsets, naive and antigen-experienced compartments could not be conclusively compared.

Comment on this clonotype: Antigen specificity is unknown.

V was clipped by 7 bases and J by 0 bases; unmatched bases: 3. The germline gives CDR1 SGHTA, CDR2 FQGNSA. The CDR3 runs to 13 residues. Next came a second PCR, run for about 6 to 12 cycles, which used a sample-barcoded 5' primer along with a J-beta primer mix. Each sample yielded at least 2.5 million CDR3-containing paired-end reads. TCRdb analysed the 5' RACE reads with MiXCR anew, one entry per CDR3 protein. Of 1.5 million to 2 million distinct CDR3 sequences listed, 28% are singletons. Each sample yielded at least 5 micrograms of PBMC total RNA. The TCR sequence derives from a woman younger than 45 in good health. Sequencing used blood. This chain links TRBV7-2 with TRBJ2-7; 7 nucleotides agree with TRBD1. The DNA for the CDR3 is TGTGCCAGCACCCAGGGGGTCTCCTACGAGCAGTACTTC. Its translation is CASTQGVSYEQYF. The entire variable domain, with the rest obtained from reference TRBV7-2 and TRBJ2-7, is as follows: GAGVSQSPSNKVTEKGKDVELRCDPISGHTALYWYRQSLGQGLEFLIYFQGNSAPDKSGLPSDRFSAERTGGSVSTLTIQRTQQEDSAVYLCASTQGVSYEQYFGPGTRLTVT.